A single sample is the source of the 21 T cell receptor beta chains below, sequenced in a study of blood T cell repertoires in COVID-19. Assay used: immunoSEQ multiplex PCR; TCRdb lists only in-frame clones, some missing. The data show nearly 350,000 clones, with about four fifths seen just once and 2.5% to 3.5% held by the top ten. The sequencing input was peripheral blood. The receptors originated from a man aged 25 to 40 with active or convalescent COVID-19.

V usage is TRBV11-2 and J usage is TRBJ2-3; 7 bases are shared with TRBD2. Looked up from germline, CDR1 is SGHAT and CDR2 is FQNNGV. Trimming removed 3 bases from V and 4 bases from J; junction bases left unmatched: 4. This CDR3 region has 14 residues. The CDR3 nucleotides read TGTGCCAGCAGCTTTGGACTAGGATCAGATACGCAGTATTTT. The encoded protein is CASSFGLGSDTQYF.

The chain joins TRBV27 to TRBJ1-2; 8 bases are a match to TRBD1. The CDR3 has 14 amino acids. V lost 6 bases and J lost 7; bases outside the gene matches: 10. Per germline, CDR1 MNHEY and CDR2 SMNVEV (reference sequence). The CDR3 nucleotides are TGTGCCAGCAGCCTAACACAGGGGGTTGGTGGCTACACCTTC. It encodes CASSLTQGVGGYTF.

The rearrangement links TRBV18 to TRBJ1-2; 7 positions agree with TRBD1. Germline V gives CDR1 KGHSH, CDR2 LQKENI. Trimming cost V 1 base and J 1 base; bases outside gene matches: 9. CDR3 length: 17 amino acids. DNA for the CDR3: TGTGCCAGCTCACCACGAGCTCTAACAGGGGATAACTATGGCTACACCTTC. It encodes CASSPRALTGDNYGYTF.

For the CDR3, the DNA is TGTGCCAGCAGCGTACAGGGGAACTATGGCTACACCTTC. Residues: CASSVQGNYGYTF. The chain is built from TRBV11-2 and TRBJ1-2; TRBD1 matches 7 bases. The V gene end was trimmed by 5 bases and the J gene end by 2 bases; junction bases not matched to a gene: 2. Germline values: CDR1 SGHAT, CDR2 FQNNGV. The CDR3 has 13 amino acids. Filled out from reference TRBV11-2 and TRBJ1-2, the complete variable domain reads EAGVAQSPRYKIIEKRQSVAFWCNPISGHATLYWYQQILGQGPKLLIQFQNNGVVDDSQLPKDRFSAERLKGVDSTLKIQPAKLEDSAVYLCASSVQGNYGYTFGSGTRLTVV.

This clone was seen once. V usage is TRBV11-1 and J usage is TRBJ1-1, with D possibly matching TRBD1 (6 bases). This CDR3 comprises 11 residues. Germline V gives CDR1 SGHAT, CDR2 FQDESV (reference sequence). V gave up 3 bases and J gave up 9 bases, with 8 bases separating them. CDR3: CASSFDRKAFF. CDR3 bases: TGTGCCAGCAGCTTTGACAGGAAAGCTTTCTTT.

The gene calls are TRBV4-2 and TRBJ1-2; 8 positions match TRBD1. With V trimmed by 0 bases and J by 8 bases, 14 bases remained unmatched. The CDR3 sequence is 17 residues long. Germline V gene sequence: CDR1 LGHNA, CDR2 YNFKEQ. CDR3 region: CASSQDQDRVRLGGYTF. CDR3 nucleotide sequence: TGTGCCAGCAGCCAAGATCAGGACAGGGTTCGACTAGGGGGCTACACCTTC.

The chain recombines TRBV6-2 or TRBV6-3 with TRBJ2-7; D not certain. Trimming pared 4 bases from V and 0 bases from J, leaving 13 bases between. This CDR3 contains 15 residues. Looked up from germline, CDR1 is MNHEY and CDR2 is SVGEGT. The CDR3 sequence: CASSFNMGASYEQYF. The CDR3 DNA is TGTGCCAGCAGTTTCAATATGGGCGCCTCCTACGAGCAGTACTTC.

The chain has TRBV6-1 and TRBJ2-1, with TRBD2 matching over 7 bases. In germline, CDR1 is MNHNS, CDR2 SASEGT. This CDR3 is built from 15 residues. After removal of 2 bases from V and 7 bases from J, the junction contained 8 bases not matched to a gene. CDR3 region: CASSEIAGVGNEQFF. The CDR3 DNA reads TGTGCCAGCAGTGAAATTGCGGGAGTAGGGAATGAGCAGTTCTTC.

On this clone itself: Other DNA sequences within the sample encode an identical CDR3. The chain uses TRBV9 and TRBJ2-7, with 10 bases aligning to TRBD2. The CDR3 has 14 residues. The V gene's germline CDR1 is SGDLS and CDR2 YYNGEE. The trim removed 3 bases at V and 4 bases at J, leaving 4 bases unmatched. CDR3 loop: CASSASGGAYEQYF. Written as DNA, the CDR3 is TGTGCCAGCAGCGCGAGCGGGGGGGCATACGAGCAGTACTTC.

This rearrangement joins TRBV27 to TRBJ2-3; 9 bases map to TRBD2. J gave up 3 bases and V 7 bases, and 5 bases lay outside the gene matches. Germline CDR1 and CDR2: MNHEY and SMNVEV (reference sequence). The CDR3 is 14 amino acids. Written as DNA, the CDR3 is TGTGCCAGCAAGCCTAGCGGGAAGACAGATACGCAGTATTTT. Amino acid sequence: CASKPSGKTDTQYF.

CDR3 residues: CASSFNSYNSPLHF. CDR3 bases: TGTGCCAGCTCATTCAACTCCTATAATTCACCCCTCCACTTT. This sequence joins TRBV18 and TRBJ1-6; D gene unclear. V was trimmed by 5 bases and J by 0 bases, leaving 5 bases between them. The V gene's germline CDR1 is KGHSH and CDR2 LQKENI. The CDR3 has 14 residues.

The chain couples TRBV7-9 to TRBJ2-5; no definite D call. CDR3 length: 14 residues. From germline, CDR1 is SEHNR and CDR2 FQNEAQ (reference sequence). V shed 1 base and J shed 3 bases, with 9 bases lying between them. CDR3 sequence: CASSLELTKETQYF. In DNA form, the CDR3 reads TGTGCCAGCAGCTTAGAACTGACAAAAGAGACCCAGTACTTC.

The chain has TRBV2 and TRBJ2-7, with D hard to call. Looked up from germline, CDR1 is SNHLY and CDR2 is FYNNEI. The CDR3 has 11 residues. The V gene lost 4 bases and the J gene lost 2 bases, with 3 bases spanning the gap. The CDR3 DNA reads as TGTGCCAGCAGTGTTACCTACGAGCAGTACTTC. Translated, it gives CASSVTYEQYF.

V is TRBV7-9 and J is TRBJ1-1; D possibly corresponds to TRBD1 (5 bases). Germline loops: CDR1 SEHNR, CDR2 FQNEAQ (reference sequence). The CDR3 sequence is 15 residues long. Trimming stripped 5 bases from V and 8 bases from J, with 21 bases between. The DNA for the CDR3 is TGTGCCAGCAGCCCAGACAGAGGAGGGGTCGGGGAAGCTTTCTTT. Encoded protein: CASSPDRGGVGEAFF.

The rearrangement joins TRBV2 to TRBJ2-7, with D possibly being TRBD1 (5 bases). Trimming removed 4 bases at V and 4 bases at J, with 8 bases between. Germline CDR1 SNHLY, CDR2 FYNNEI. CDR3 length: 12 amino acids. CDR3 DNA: TGTGCCAGCAGTGGCCAGGGTTACGAGCAGTACTTC. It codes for CASSGQGYEQYF.

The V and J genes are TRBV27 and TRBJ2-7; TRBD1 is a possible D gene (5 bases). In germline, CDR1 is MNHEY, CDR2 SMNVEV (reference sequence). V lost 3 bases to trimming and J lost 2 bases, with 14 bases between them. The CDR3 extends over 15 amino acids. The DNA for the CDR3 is TGTGCCAGCAGTTTCGGTCAGGGTGGGCCCTACGAGCAGTACTTC. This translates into CASSFGQGGPYEQYF.

The CDR3 sequence: CASSPQGRLAKNIQYF. DNA for the CDR3: TGTGCCAGCAGCCCGCAGGGGCGCCTAGCCAAAAACATTCAGTACTTC. The chain employs TRBV5-4 and TRBJ2-4; weak D call: TRBD1 (6 bases). The germline gives CDR1 SGHNT, CDR2 YYREEE (reference sequence). V lost 4 bases and J lost 0, with 14 bases in between. The CDR3 loop spans 16 amino acids.

CDR3 DNA sequence: TGTGCCAGCAGTTTGGAGGAGATTACTAGCTTAGTGGACAATGAGCAGTTCTTC. It codes for CASSLEEITSLVDNEQFF. The V call is TRBV28, the J call TRBJ2-1, with D possibly matching TRBD2 (6 bases). Trimming took 3 bases from V and 5 from J, leaving 23 bases between them. The CDR3 has 18 amino acids. Germline V lookup: CDR1 MDHEN, CDR2 SYDVKM.

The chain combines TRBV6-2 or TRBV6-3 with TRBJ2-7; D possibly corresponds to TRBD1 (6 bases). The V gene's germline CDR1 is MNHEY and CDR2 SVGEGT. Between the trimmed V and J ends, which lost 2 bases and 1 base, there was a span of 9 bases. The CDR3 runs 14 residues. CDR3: CASSYLQGSYEQYF. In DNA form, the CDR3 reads TGTGCCAGCAGTTACCTTCAGGGGTCCTACGAGCAGTACTTC.

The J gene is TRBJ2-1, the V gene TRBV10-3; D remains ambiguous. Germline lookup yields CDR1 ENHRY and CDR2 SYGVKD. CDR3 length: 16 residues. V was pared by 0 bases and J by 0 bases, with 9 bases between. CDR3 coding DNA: TGTGCCATCAGTGAGTCGGTCTTCAGCTCCTACAATGAGCAGTTCTTC. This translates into CAISESVFSSYNEQFF.

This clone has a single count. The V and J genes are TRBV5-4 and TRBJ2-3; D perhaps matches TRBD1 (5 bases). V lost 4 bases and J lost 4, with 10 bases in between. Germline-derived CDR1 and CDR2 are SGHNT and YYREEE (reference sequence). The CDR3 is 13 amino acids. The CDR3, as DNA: TGTGCCAGCAGCCTCCGGACATCAGATACGCAGTATTTT. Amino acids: CASSLRTSDTQYF.